The T cell receptor beta chain described here comes from a study of blood T cell repertoires in COVID-19. This table comes from immunoSEQ multiplex PCR, and its TCRdb copy is limited to in-frame clones, with some not included. The sample lists a few hundred thousand clones; 75% to 90% were seen once. Trimming shortened V by 5 bases and J by 6 bases, and 11 bases separated the two germline ends. In germline, CDR1 is SGHNT, CDR2 YYREEE (reference sequence). The CDR3 contains 12 residues. Sequencing input: PBMCs or T cells enriched from blood (not recorded which). V usage is TRBV5-4 and J usage is TRBJ1-1; TRBD1 is a possible D gene (5 bases). The receptor was isolated from a woman aged 40-49 years who had been exposed to COVID-19. The CDR3 sequence: CASSLWGAEAFF. The CDR3 region has the DNA TGTGCCAGCAGTTTATGGGGCGCTGAAGCTTTCTTT.